One T cell receptor beta chain is described in this entry. The CDR3 is made up of 14 amino acids. Germline V gene sequence: CDR1 MNHNS, CDR2 SASEGT. Trimming took 1 base from V and 1 from J, leaving 6 bases between them. The sample is drawn from a study of technical replicates of blood from a handful of donors. Some clones are missing from TCRdb's copy, which holds only in-frame ones; the method was immunoSEQ multiplex PCR. The sample contains approximately 81,000 clones, approximately 94% of which appear only once. This TCR came from a human donor in good health. The V call is TRBV6-1, the J call TRBJ2-3, with D possibly matching TRBD2 (6 bases). The sequencing sample was made of T cells isolated from PBMCs. CDR3 loop: CASSEVAGTDTQYF. CDR3 in DNA: TGTGCCAGCAGTGAAGTAGCGGGCACAGATACGCAGTATTTT.